A single sample is the source of the 23 T cell receptor beta chains below, sequenced in a study of response to subunit inactivated influenza vaccine. TCRdb re-derived calls from the RT-PCR reads in MiXCR, one entry per CDR3 protein. The sample lists about 480,000 distinct CDR3 sequences, roughly 13% occurring once. Sequenced material: PBMCs from blood, taken more than 35 days after vaccination. The receptors were sampled from a man in his fifties or sixties who received an inactivated influenza vaccine.

This clonotype was counted a few times. The J gene is TRBJ2-7, the V gene TRBV20-1; D remains ambiguous. CDR3 length: 12 residues. The V gene's germline CDR1 is DFQATT and CDR2 SNEGSKA (reference sequence). With 6 bases removed from V and 1 base from J, the gap between germline ends came to 10 bases. CDR3 in DNA: TGCAGTGCCGCTCCCCATTCCTACGAGCAGTACTTC. This codes for CSAAPHSYEQYF.

In its sample, this clonotype was seen a few times. At one boundary the junction diverges from the germline segment, which might be a read error. The chain has TRBV7-3 and TRBJ2-1; weak D call: TRBD2 (5 bases). Germline CDR1 and CDR2: SGHTA and FQGTGA. This CDR3 is 13 amino acids long. The CDR3 DNA reads as TGTGCCAGCTCCTCCTCCTCCCGGGGATCCCCTGTCTTC. This encodes CASSSSSRGSPVF.

Only a few counts were recorded for this clonotype. The chain joins TRBV6-1 to TRBJ1-1; D remains ambiguous. V lost 9 bases to trimming and J lost 0 bases, with 14 bases between them. Germline V gives CDR1 MNHNS, CDR2 SASEGT. CDR3 length: 14 residues. The CDR3 reads CASEGRIMNTEAFF. In DNA form, the CDR3 reads TGTGCCAGTGAAGGGAGGATTATGAACACTGAAGCTTTCTTT.

At least ten counts were recorded for this clonotype. This rearrangement joins TRBV15 to TRBJ2-2; D is undetermined. Germline V gene data show CDR1 as LNHNV and CDR2 as YYDKDF (reference sequence). This CDR3 has 11 residues. Trimming cost V 4 bases and J 6 bases, with 3 bases left between them. The CDR3 region has the DNA TGTGCCACCAGCAACGCCGGGGAGCTGTTTTTT. Its translation: CATSNAGELFF.

V gene TRBV28 combines with J gene TRBJ2-4; D gene ambiguous. The ends were cut back, 7 bases at V and 4 bases at J, with 14 bases in the middle. CDR1 is MDHEN and CDR2 is SYDVKM in the germline V gene. The CDR3 runs 14 residues. The DNA for the CDR3 is TGTGCCAGCAATGTAGCTTCGGCAAAAAACATTCAGTACTTC. Amino acid sequence: CASNVASAKNIQYF.

The rearrangement joins TRBV10-3 to TRBJ2-6; TRBD2 is a possible D gene (6 bases). The V gene's germline CDR1 is ENHRY and CDR2 SYGVKD. Trimming shortened V by 2 bases and J by 3 bases, and 8 bases separated the two germline ends. CDR3 length: 15 amino acids. CDR3 in DNA: TGTGCCATCAGTGAGATCGGGGGTGGGGCCAACGTCCTGACTTTC. This translates into CAISEIGGGANVLTF.

V is TRBV11-1 and J is TRBJ2-5, with 8 bases that match TRBD2. The CDR3 length is 19 residues. With 3 bases clipped from V and 2 bases from J, the junction kept 17 bases outside the gene matches. Germline loops: CDR1 SGHAT, CDR2 FQDESV (reference sequence). CDR3 sequence (DNA): TGTGCCAGCAGCTTTTTTGATGGCCCAGGGACTAGGATTCAAGAGACCCAGTACTTC. Protein: CASSFFDGPGTRIQETQYF.

The chain recombines TRBV5-1 with TRBJ1-3; D gene ambiguous. CDR1 is SGHRS and CDR2 is YFSETQ in the germline V gene. The germline V and J ends were trimmed by 0 bases and 1 base, with 14 bases remaining between them. The CDR3 runs 17 residues. CDR3 bases: TGCGCCAGCAGCTTGGATTTAAGCCAAGCATCTGGAAACACCATATATTTT. Translating gives CASSLDLSQASGNTIYF.

This chain links TRBV5-5 with TRBJ1-3; D possibly corresponds to TRBD1 (6 bases). The CDR3 loop spans 18 amino acids. Trimming pared 3 bases from V and 0 bases from J, leaving 19 bases between. CDR1 and CDR2 (germline): SGHKS, YYEKEE (reference sequence). CDR3 in amino acids: CASSWRQTGDVSGNTIYF. CDR3 coding DNA: TGTGCCAGCAGCTGGAGGCAGACAGGTGACGTCTCTGGAAACACCATATATTTT.

J is TRBJ2-5 and V is TRBV15; perhaps TRBD1 as D (6 bases). Trimming stripped 1 base from V and 5 bases from J, with 23 bases between. Per the germline V gene, CDR1 is LNHNV and CDR2 is YYDKDF (reference sequence). This CDR3 spans 18 amino acids. In DNA form, the CDR3 reads TGTGCCACCAGCAGAGGTCATATACAGGGCAAGAAGGGGGAGACCCAGTACTTC. Encoded protein: CATSRGHIQGKKGETQYF.

This clonotype was seen a handful of times. The CDR3 DNA reads TGTGCCAGCACTACTACCGGGACAGGGGGCTCAGATACGCAGTATTTT. Protein sequence: CASTTTGTGGSDTQYF. The J gene is TRBJ2-3, the V gene TRBV28; TRBD1 agrees at 12 bases. The CDR3 runs to 16 residues. From germline, CDR1 is MDHEN and CDR2 SYDVKM. V trimming: 7 bases; J trimming: 4 bases; junction bases outside the gene matches: 9.

This chain uses TRBV20-1 with TRBJ2-7; 8 bases line up with TRBD2. The CDR3 is 13 residues long. V trimming: 6 bases; J trimming: 3 bases; junction bases outside the gene matches: 7. Germline V gives CDR1 DFQATT, CDR2 SNEGSKA (reference sequence). DNA of the CDR3: TGCAGTGCAAACCCGGGACTAGTCTACGAGCAGTACTTC. This translates into CSANPGLVYEQYF.

V is TRBV28 and J is TRBJ2-6; TRBD1 matches 8 bases. The CDR3 loop spans 16 amino acids. The V gene's germline CDR1 is MDHEN and CDR2 SYDVKM. V was pared by 7 bases and J by 2 bases, with 7 bases of the junction left unmatched. Here the CDR3 reads CASTTTGEAGANVLTF. The CDR3 bases are TGTGCCAGCACCACGACAGGGGAAGCTGGGGCCAACGTCCTGACTTTC.

This clonotype was found a few times. The gene calls are TRBV7-2 and TRBJ2-7; 8 nucleotides align to TRBD2. The germline V gene has CDR1 SGHTA and CDR2 FQGNSA. The CDR3 loop spans 16 amino acids. V shed 1 base, J shed 3 bases, and the junction held 8 bases outside the gene matches. The CDR3 bases are TGTGCCAGCAGCTTAGTCTATAGCGGGACATTCTACGAGCAGTACTTC. It encodes CASSLVYSGTFYEQYF.

This clonotype was observed many times. The junction and the germline gene differ at one end; a read error may be behind it. The J gene is TRBJ2-1, the V gene TRBV12-3 or TRBV12-4, with D unclear. The CDR3 contains 12 residues. In DNA form, the CDR3 reads TGTGCCAGCAGTTCTCCCGGCACGACACCGGTCTTC. This codes for CASSSPGTTPVF.

This CDR3 reads CASSPLRTGGEQYF. Written as DNA, the CDR3 is TGTGCCAGCAGCCCCCTGCGGACAGGGGGCGAGCAGTACTTC. The rearrangement uses TRBV9 and TRBJ2-7; 10 positions match TRBD1. Germline lookup yields CDR1 SGDLS and CDR2 YYNGEE. The V segment lost 4 bases and the J segment 6 bases; nucleotides outside the gene matches: 7. The CDR3 spans 14 residues.

This clonotype was recorded a few times. The genes are TRBV7-9 and TRBJ2-7; TRBD2 agrees at 9 bases. V was clipped by 6 bases and J by 2 bases; unmatched bases: 11. The CDR3 runs 16 residues. Germline V gives CDR1 SEHNR, CDR2 FQNEAQ (reference sequence). The CDR3 reads CASSYTEREEAYEQYF. The CDR3, as DNA: TGTGCCAGCAGTTATACCGAGCGGGAGGAAGCCTACGAGCAGTACTTC.

The chain combines TRBV12-3 or TRBV12-4 with TRBJ2-2, with TRBD2 matching 11 bases. This CDR3 contains 14 residues. V shed 8 bases, J shed 4 bases, and the junction held 3 bases outside the gene matches. The CDR3 loop reads CASRGLAVTGELFF. In nucleotides, the CDR3 is TGTGCCAGCCGGGGACTAGCGGTCACCGGGGAGCTGTTTTTT.

This rearrangement joins TRBV10-3 to TRBJ1-4; D may be TRBD1 (5 bases). CDR1 and CDR2 (germline): ENHRY, SYGVKD. CDR3 length: 15 amino acids. V lost 0 bases, J lost 4 bases, and 9 bases lay in between. CDR3 sequence (DNA): TGTGCCATCAGTGAGTCGGGGACCTTTAATGAAAAACTGTTTTTT. Translated, it gives CAISESGTFNEKLFF.

This clonotype was detected only a few times. The chain joins TRBV5-1 to TRBJ2-3, with D perhaps being TRBD1 or TRBD2 (5 bases each). The V gene's germline CDR1 is SGHRS and CDR2 YFSETQ. The CDR3 is made up of 16 amino acids. Trimming left V 1 base short and J 4 bases short, with 16 bases between. CDR3 DNA: TGCGCCAGCAGCTTGTCTGGGGGACCGGCACCAGATACGCAGTATTTT. The encoded protein is CASSLSGGPAPDTQYF.

This clonotype was observed many times. The rearrangement joins TRBV6-2 or TRBV6-3 to TRBJ2-1, with unresolved D. The CDR3 is 15 amino acids. V lost 0 bases and J 4 bases, leaving 10 bases between the germline ends. Germline assignment: CDR1 MNHEY and CDR2 SVGEGT. The DNA for the CDR3 is TGTGCCAGCAGTTACTCGGCGGTAGAATACAATGAGCAGTTCTTC. This encodes CASSYSAVEYNEQFF.

CDR3 nucleotide sequence: TGTGCCAGCAGCTTAGCGGTCAGGGAAGCTTTCTTT. Translation: CASSLAVREAFF. The gene calls are TRBV7-9 and TRBJ1-1; D is ambiguous. Germline V gene sequence: CDR1 SEHNR, CDR2 FQNEAQ (reference sequence). V was clipped by 0 bases and J by 8 bases, with 7 bases between them. The CDR3 is 12 amino acids.

V usage is TRBV7-9 and J usage is TRBJ1-4, with a tentative D call TRBD1 (5 bases). The CDR3 extends over 16 amino acids. Germline CDR1 reads SEHNR; CDR2 reads FQNEAQ (reference sequence). Deletions cut 0 bases from V and 4 bases from J, with 12 bases between. The chain's CDR3 is CASSLAPGLVNEKLFF. The CDR3 region has the DNA TGTGCCAGCAGCTTAGCGCCGGGGCTGGTTAATGAAAAACTGTTTTTT.